One sample yielded the 10 T cell receptor beta chains listed below, sequenced in a study of Graves' ophthalmopathy and Graves' hyperthyroidism. Amplification of TCR beta CDR3 regions used RNA transcripts. HTBI primers were employed in first-round RT-PCR, then a second-round multiplex PCR followed. TCRdb re-derived calls from the multiplex PCR reads in MiXCR, one entry per CDR3 protein. This table holds 450,000 to 600,000 distinct CDR3 sequences, less than 45% found once. The sequencing input was peripheral blood or thyroid tissue (not recorded which). Receptors were obtained from an adult man with Graves' hyperthyroidism.

As for this clonotype: Germline and junction disagree at one end, which may indicate a read error. The chain employs TRBV2 and TRBJ1-1; D remains unclear. Germline loops: CDR1 SNHLY, CDR2 FYNNEI. There are 13 residues in the CDR3. The CDR3 sequence is CTSSDTRNTEAFF. CDR3 in DNA: TGTACCAGCAGTGACACCAGAAACACCGAAGCTTTCTTT.

The chain combines TRBV28 with TRBJ2-7, with 10 bases that match TRBD1. CDR1 is MDHEN and CDR2 is SYDVKM in the germline V gene. This CDR3 contains 15 residues. V gave up 2 bases and J gave up 4 bases; unmatched junction bases: 5. In DNA, the CDR3 is TGTGCCAGCAGTTTAATCGGGACAGGGGTTTACGAGCAGTACTTC. It translates to CASSLIGTGVYEQYF.

This chain uses TRBV29-1 with TRBJ1-4, with TRBD1 as a possible D gene (6 bases). The germline gives CDR1 SQVTM, CDR2 ANQGSEA. This CDR3 region has 17 residues. As DNA, the CDR3 is TGCAGTGTCGAGGTGCCGGTTGGAGAACAGGGATATGAAAAACTGTTTTTT. Protein: CSVEVPVGEQGYEKLFF.

Concerning this clonotype: With a much larger clone just one base away, this may be a read error. The chain combines TRBV7-2 with TRBJ1-4, with D possibly matching TRBD1 (6 bases). CDR1 SGHTA and CDR2 FQGNSA come from the germline V gene. This CDR3 comprises 15 residues. The CDR3 region is CPSSLGTTGNEKLFF. DNA for the CDR3: TGTCCCAGCAGCCTAGGGACAACCGGTAATGAAAAACTGTTTTTT.

This clonotype was seen only a few times. The chain couples TRBV5-1 to TRBJ2-6, with D unresolved. Trimming removed 0 bases from V and 12 bases from J, with 7 bases in between. Germline V lookup: CDR1 SGHRS, CDR2 YFSETQ. This CDR3 is built from 12 residues. The CDR3 region has the DNA TGCGCCAGCAGCTTGGATCGCGGCGTCCTGACTTTC. Amino acid sequence: CASSLDRGVLTF.

A few counts support this clonotype. The chain joins TRBV6-5 to TRBJ2-7, with D maybe TRBD1 (6 bases). Germline loops: CDR1 MNHEY, CDR2 SVGAGI. CDR3 length: 15 amino acids. The V and J ends lost 4 bases and 2 bases respectively, with 15 bases between them. CDR3 nucleotides: TGTGCCAGCAGTTCTTCTCCAGGGGACCCCTACGAGCAGTACTTC. It encodes CASSSSPGDPYEQYF.

This clonotype was picked up many times. This rearrangement joins TRBV12-3 or TRBV12-4 to TRBJ1-2; 9 bases line up with TRBD1. With 7 bases clipped from V and 3 bases from J, the junction kept 3 bases outside the gene matches. CDR3 length: 13 residues. In DNA, the CDR3 is TGTGCCAGCAAACAGGGGGCAGACTATGGCTACACCTTC. Its translation is CASKQGADYGYTF.

The chain links TRBV18 to TRBJ2-7, with 11 positions matching TRBD2. The length of the CDR3 is 15 residues. Germline V lookup: CDR1 KGHSH, CDR2 LQKENI. The trim removed 3 bases at V and 6 bases at J, leaving 7 bases unmatched. CDR3 bases: TGTGCCAGCTCACCCCGACTAGCGGGGAACGCCGAGCAGTACTTC. Protein: CASSPRLAGNAEQYF.

This clonotype was seen repeatedly, ten times or more. The chain couples TRBV25-1 to TRBJ1-2, with TRBD1 as a possible D gene (5 bases). The length of the CDR3 is 12 residues. Per the germline V gene, CDR1 is MGHDK and CDR2 is SYGVNS. V was clipped by 5 bases and J by 6 bases, with 10 bases between them. The CDR3: CASSQARDGYTF. The CDR3 DNA reads TGTGCCAGCAGTCAGGCCAGGGATGGCTACACCTTC.

Ten or more counts support this clonotype. The rearrangement joins TRBV2 to TRBJ1-6; D is ambiguous. Germline V lookup: CDR1 SNHLY, CDR2 FYNNEI. This CDR3 is built from 16 residues. The ends were cut back, 3 bases at V and 6 bases at J, with 15 bases in the middle. DNA of the CDR3: TGTGCCAGCAGTGAGGGAGGGAGAAGGCGTAATTCACCCCTCCACTTT. Translation gives CASSEGGRRRNSPLHF. The complete variable domain, with remaining parts taken from reference TRBV2 and TRBJ1-6, reads EPEVTQTPSHQVTQMGQEVILRCVPISNHLYFYWYRQILGQKVEFLVSFYNNEISEKSEIFDDQFSVERPDGSNFTLKIRSTKLEDSAMYFCASSEGGRRRNSPLHFGNGTRLTVT.